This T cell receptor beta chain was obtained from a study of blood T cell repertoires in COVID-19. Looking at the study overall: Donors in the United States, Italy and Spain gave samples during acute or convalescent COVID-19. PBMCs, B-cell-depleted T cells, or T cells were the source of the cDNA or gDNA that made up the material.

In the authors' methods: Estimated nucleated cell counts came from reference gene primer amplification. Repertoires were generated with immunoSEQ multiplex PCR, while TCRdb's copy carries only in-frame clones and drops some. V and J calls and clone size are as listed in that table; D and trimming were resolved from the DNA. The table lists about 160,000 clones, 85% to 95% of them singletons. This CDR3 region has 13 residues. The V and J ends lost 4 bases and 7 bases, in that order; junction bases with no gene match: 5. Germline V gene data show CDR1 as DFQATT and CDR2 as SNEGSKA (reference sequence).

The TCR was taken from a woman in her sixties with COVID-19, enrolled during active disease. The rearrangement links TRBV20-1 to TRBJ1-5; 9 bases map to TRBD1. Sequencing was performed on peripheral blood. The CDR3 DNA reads TGCAGTGCTAATGACAGGGGGGAACAGCCCCAGCATTTT. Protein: CSANDRGEQPQHF.